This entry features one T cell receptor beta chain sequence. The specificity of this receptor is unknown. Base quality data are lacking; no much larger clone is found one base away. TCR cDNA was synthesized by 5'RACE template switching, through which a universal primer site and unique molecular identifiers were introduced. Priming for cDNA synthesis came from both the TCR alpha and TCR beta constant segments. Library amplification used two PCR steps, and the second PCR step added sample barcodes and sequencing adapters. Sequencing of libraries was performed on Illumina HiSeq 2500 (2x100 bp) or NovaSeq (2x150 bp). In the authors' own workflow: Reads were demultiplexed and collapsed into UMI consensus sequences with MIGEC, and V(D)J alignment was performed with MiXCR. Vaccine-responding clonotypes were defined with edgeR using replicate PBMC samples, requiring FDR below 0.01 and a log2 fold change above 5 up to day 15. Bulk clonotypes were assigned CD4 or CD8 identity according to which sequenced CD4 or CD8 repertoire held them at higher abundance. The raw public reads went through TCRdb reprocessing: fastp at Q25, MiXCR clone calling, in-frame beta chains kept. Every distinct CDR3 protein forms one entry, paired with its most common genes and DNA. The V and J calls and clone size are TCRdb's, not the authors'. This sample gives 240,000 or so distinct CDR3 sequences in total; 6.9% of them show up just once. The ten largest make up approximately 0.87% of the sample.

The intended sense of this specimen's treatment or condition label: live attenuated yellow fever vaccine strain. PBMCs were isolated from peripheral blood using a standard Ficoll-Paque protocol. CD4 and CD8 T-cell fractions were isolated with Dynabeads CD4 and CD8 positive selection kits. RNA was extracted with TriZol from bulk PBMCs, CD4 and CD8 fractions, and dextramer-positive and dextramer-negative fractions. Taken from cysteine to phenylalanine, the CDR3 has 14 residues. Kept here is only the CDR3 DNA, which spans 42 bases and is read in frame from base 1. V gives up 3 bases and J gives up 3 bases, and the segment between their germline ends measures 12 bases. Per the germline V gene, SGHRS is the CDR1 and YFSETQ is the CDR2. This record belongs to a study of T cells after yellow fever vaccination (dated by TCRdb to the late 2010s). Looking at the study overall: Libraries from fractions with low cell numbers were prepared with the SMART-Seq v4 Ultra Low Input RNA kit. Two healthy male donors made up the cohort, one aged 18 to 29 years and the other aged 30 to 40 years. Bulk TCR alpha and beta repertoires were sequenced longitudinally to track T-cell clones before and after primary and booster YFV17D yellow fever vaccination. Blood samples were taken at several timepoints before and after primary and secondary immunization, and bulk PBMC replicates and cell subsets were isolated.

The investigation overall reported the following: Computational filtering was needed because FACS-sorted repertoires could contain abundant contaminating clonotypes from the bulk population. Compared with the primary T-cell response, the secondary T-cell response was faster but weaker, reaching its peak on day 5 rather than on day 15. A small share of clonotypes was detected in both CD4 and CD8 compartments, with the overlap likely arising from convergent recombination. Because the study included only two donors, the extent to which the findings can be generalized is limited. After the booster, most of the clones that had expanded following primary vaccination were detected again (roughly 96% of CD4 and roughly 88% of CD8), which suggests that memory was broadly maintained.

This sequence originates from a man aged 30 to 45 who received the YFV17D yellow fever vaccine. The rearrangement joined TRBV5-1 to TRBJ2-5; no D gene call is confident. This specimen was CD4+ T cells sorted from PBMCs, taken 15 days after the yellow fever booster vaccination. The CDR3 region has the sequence CASSSGRLKETQYF. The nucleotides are TGCGCCAGCAGCTCAGGCAGGTTAAAAGAGACCCAGTACTTC.